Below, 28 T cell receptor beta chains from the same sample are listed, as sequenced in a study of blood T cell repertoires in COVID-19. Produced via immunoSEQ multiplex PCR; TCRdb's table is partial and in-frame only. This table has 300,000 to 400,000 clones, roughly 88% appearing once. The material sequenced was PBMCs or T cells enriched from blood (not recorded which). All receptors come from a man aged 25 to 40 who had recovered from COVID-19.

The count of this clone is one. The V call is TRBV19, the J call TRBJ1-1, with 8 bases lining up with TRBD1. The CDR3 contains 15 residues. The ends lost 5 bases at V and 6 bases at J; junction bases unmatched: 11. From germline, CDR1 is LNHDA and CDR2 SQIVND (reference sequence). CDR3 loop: CASSSEQGETSEAFF. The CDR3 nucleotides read TGTGCCAGTAGTTCCGAACAGGGGGAGACCTCTGAAGCTTTCTTT.

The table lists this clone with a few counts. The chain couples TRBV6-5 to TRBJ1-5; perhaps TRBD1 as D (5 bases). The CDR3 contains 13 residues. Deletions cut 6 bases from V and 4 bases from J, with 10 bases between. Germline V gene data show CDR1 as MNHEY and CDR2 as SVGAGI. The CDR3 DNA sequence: TGTGCCAGCAGCCTTAAGGGGAATCAGCCCCAGCATTTT. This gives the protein CASSLKGNQPQHF.

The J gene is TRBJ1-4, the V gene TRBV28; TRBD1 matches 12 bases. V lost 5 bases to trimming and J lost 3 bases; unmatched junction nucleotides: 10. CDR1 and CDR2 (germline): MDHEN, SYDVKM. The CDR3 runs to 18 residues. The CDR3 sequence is CASSLGTGGDLANEKLFF. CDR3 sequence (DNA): TGTGCCAGCAGTCTCGGGACAGGGGGCGATCTGGCTAATGAAAAACTGTTTTTT. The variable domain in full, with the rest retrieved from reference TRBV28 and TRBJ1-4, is DVKVTQSSRYLVKRTGEKVFLECVQDMDHENMFWYRQDPGLGLRLIYFSYDVKMKEKGDIPEGYSVSREKKERFSLILESASTNQTSMYLCASSLGTGGDLANEKLFFGSGTQLSVL.

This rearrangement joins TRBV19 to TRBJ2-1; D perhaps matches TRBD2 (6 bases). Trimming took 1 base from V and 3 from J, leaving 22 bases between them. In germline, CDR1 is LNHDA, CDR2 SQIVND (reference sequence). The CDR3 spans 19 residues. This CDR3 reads CASSIGLATRYLLYNEQFF. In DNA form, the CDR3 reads TGTGCCAGTAGTATAGGCCTAGCGACCCGCTACCTCCTCTACAATGAGCAGTTCTTC. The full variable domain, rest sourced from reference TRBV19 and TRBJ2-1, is DGGITQSPKYLFRKEGQNVTLSCEQNLNHDAMYWYRQDPGQGLRLIYYSQIVNDFQKGDIAEGYSVSREKKESFPLTVTSAQKNPTAFYLCASSIGLATRYLLYNEQFFGPGTRLTVL.

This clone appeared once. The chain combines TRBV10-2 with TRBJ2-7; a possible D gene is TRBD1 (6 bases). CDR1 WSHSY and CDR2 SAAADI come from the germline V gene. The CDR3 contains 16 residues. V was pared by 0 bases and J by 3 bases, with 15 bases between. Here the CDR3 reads CASSESLQGPYYEQYF. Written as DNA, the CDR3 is TGCGCCAGCAGTGAGTCGTTGCAGGGGCCTTACTACGAGCAGTACTTC.

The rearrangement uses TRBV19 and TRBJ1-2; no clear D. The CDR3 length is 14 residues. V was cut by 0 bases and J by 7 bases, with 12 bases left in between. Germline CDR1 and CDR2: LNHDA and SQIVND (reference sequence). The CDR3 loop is CASSIDLQVAGYTF. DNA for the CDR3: TGTGCCAGTAGTATAGATCTGCAGGTGGCTGGCTACACCTTC.

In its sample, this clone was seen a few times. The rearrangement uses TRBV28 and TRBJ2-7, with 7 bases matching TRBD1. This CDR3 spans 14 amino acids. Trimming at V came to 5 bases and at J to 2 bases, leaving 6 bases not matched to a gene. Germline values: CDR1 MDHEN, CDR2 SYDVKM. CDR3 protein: CASSHRGSPYEQYF. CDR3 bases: TGTGCCAGCAGTCACAGGGGCTCCCCCTACGAGCAGTACTTC.

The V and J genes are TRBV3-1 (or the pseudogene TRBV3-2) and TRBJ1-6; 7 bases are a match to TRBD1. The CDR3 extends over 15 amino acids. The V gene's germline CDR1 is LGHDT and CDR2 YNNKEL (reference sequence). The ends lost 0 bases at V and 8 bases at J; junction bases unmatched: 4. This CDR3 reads CASSQDRGAYSPLHF. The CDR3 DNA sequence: TGTGCCAGCAGCCAAGACAGGGGGGCGTATTCACCCCTCCACTTT.

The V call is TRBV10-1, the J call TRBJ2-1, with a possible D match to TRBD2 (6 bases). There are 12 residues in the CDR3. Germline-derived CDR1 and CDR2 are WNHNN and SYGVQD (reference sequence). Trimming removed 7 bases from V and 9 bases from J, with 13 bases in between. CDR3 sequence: CASTAGTGEQFF. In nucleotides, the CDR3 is TGCGCCAGCACCGCGGGGACCGGTGAGCAGTTCTTC.

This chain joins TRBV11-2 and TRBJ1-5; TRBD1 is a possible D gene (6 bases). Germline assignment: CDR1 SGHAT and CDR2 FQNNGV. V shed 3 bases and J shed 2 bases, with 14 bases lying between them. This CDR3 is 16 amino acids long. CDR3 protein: CASSLGAGAGNQPQHF. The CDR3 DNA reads TGTGCCAGCAGCTTGGGGGCAGGGGCGGGCAATCAGCCCCAGCATTTT.

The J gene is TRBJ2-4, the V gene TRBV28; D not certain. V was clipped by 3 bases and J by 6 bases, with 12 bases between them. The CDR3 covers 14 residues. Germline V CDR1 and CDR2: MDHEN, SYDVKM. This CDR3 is CASSFGLGRNIQYF. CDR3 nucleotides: TGTGCCAGCAGTTTTGGGCTGGGTCGAAACATTCAGTACTTC.

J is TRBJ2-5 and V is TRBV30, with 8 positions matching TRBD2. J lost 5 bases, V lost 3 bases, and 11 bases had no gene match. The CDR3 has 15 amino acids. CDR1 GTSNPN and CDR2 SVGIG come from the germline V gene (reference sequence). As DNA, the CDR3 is TGTGCCTGGAGCCCGACGGCGGGGGGCGGTGAGACCCAGTACTTC. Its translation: CAWSPTAGGGETQYF.

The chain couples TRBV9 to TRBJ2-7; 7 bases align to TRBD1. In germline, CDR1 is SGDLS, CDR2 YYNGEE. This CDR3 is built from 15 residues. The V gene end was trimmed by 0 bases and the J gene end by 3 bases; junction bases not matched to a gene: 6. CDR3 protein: CASSVEGTEFYEQYF. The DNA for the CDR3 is TGTGCCAGCAGCGTAGAGGGGACAGAATTCTACGAGCAGTACTTC.

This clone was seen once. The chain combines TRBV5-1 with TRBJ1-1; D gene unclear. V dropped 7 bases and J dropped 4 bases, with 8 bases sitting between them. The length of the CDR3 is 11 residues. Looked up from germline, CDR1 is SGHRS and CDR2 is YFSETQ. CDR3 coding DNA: TGCGCCAGCCTACTCGGCACTGAAGCTTTCTTT. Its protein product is CASLLGTEAFF.

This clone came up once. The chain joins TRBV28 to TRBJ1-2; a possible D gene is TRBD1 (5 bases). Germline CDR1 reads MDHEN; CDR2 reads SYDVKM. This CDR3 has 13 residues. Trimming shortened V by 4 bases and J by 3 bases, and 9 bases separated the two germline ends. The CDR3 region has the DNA TGTGCCAGCAGTTCGGGGGGGGACTATGGCTACACCTTC. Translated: CASSSGGDYGYTF.

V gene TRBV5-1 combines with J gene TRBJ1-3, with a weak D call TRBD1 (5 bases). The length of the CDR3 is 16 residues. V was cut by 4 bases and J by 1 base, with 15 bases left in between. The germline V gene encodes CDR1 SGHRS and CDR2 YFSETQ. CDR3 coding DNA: TGCGCCAGCAGCCGGGACGGGGGAGAATCTGGAAACACCATATATTTT. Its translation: CASSRDGGESGNTIYF.

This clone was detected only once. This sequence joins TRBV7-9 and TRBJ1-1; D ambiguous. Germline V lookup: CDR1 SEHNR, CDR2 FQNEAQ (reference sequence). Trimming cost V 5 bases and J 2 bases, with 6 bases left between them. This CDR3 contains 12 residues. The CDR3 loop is CASSAFNTEAFF. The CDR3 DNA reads TGTGCCAGCAGCGCGTTTAACACTGAAGCTTTCTTT.

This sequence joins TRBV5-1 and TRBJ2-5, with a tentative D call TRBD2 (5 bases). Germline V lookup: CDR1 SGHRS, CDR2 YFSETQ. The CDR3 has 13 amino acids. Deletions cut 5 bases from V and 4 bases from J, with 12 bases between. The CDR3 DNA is TGCGCCAGCAGTCGGGATCCTGGAGAGACCCAGTACTTC. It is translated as CASSRDPGETQYF. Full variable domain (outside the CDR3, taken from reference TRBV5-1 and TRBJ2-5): KAGVTQTPRYLIKTRGQQVTLSCSPISGHRSVSWYQQTPGQGLQFLFEYFSETQRNKGNFPGRFSGRQFSNSRSEMNVSTLELGDSALYLCASSRDPGETQYFGPGTRLLVL.

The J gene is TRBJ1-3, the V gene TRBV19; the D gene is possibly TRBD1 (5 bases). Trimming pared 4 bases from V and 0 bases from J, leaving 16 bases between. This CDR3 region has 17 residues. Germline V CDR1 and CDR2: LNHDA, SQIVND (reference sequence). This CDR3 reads CASSSARRTYSGNTIYF. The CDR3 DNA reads TGTGCCAGTAGTAGCGCCCGGCGGACATACTCTGGAAACACCATATATTTT.

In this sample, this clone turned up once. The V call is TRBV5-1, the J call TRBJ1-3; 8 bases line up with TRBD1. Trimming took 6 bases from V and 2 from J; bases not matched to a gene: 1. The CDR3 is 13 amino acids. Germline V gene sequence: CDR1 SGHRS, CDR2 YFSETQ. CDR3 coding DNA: TGCGCCAGCACAGGGGGCACTGGAAACACCATATATTTT. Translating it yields CASTGGTGNTIYF.

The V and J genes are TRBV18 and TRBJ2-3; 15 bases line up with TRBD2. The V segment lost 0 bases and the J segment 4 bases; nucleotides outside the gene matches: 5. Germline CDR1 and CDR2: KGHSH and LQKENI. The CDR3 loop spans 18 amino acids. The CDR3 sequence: CASSPPGLAGGVADTQYF. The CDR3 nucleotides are TGTGCCAGCTCACCACCGGGACTAGCGGGGGGTGTCGCAGATACGCAGTATTTT. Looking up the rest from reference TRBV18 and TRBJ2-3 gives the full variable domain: NAGVMQNPRHLVRRRGQEARLRCSPMKGHSHVYWYRQLPEEGLKFMVYLQKENIIDESGMPKERFSAEFPKEGPSILRIQQVVRGDSAAYFCASSPPGLAGGVADTQYFGPGTRLTVL.

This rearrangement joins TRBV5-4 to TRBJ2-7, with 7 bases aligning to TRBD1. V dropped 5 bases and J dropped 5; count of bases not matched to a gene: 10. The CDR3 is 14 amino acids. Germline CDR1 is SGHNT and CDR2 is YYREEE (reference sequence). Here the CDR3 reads CASRPQGTMNEQYF. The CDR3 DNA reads TGTGCCAGCAGACCACAGGGGACGATGAACGAGCAGTACTTC. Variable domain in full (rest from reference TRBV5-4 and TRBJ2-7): ETGVTQSPTHLIKTRGQQVTLRCSSQSGHNTVSWYQQALGQGPQFIFQYYREEENGRGNFPPRFSGLQFPNYSSELNVNALELDDSALYLCASRPQGTMNEQYFGPGTRLTVT.

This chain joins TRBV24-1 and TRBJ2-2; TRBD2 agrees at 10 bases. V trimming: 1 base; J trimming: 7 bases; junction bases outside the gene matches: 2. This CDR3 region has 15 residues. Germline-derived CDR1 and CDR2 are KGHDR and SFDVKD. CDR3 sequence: CATSDLLAGNGELFF. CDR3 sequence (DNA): TGTGCCACCAGTGATTTACTAGCGGGGAACGGGGAGCTGTTTTTT.

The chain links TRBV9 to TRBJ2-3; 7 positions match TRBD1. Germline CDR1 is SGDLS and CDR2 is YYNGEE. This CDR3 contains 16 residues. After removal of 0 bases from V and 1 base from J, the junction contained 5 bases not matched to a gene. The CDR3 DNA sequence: TGTGCCAGCAGCGTAGTTGGACAGGCCGGCACAGATACGCAGTATTTT. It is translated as CASSVVGQAGTDTQYF.

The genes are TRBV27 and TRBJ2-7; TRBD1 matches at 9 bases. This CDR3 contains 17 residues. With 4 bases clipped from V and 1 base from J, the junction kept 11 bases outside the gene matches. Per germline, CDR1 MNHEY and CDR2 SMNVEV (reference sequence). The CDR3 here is CASSYRGLRGSSYEQYF. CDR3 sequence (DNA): TGTGCCAGCAGTTACAGGGGGCTGCGCGGAAGTTCCTACGAGCAGTACTTC.

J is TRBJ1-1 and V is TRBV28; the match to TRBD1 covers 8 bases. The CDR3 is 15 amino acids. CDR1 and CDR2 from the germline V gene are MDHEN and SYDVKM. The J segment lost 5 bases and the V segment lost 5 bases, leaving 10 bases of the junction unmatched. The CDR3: CASSPRQGRRTEAFF. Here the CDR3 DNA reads TGTGCCAGCAGTCCCAGACAGGGGAGGCGAACTGAAGCTTTCTTT. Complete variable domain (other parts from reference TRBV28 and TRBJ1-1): DVKVTQSSRYLVKRTGEKVFLECVQDMDHENMFWYRQDPGLGLRLIYFSYDVKMKEKGDIPEGYSVSREKKERFSLILESASTNQTSMYLCASSPRQGRRTEAFFGQGTRLTVV.

CDR3 bases: TGTGCCAGCAATCCCCCCCGTTTCTACGAGCAGTACTTC. It encodes CASNPPRFYEQYF. The chain links TRBV28 to TRBJ2-7; no firm D call. CDR1 MDHEN and CDR2 SYDVKM come from the germline V gene. The germline V and J ends were trimmed by 7 bases and 3 bases, with 13 bases remaining between them. This CDR3 has 13 residues.

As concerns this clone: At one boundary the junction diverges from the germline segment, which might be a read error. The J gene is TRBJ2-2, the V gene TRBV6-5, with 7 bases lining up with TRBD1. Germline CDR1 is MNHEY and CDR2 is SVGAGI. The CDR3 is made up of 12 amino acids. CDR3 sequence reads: CASSYARQGWIF. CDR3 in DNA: TGTGCCAGCAGTTACGCTAGACAGGGATGGATTTTT.